The text below deals with one T cell receptor (beta chain). The sample comes from a study of early T cells in non-severe SARS-CoV-2 infection. TCRdb called the 5' RACE reads again in MiXCR, with one record for every CDR3 protein. This sample has approximately 120,000 distinct CDR3 sequences; about 15% occur once, and the top ten carry 20% to 25%. V was shortened by 4 bases and J by 5 bases, with 5 bases between the two germline ends. In germline, CDR1 is SNHLY, CDR2 FYNNEI. The CDR3 contains 11 residues. The sample consisted of whole blood. This receptor was taken from an adult who was a healthcare worker with PCR-confirmed SARS-CoV-2 infection or an uninfected control (not recorded which). The genes are TRBV2 and TRBJ2-5; no clear D. CDR3 nucleotide sequence: TGTGCCAGCAGTGTACATGAGACCCAGTACTTC. It is translated as CASSVHETQYF.